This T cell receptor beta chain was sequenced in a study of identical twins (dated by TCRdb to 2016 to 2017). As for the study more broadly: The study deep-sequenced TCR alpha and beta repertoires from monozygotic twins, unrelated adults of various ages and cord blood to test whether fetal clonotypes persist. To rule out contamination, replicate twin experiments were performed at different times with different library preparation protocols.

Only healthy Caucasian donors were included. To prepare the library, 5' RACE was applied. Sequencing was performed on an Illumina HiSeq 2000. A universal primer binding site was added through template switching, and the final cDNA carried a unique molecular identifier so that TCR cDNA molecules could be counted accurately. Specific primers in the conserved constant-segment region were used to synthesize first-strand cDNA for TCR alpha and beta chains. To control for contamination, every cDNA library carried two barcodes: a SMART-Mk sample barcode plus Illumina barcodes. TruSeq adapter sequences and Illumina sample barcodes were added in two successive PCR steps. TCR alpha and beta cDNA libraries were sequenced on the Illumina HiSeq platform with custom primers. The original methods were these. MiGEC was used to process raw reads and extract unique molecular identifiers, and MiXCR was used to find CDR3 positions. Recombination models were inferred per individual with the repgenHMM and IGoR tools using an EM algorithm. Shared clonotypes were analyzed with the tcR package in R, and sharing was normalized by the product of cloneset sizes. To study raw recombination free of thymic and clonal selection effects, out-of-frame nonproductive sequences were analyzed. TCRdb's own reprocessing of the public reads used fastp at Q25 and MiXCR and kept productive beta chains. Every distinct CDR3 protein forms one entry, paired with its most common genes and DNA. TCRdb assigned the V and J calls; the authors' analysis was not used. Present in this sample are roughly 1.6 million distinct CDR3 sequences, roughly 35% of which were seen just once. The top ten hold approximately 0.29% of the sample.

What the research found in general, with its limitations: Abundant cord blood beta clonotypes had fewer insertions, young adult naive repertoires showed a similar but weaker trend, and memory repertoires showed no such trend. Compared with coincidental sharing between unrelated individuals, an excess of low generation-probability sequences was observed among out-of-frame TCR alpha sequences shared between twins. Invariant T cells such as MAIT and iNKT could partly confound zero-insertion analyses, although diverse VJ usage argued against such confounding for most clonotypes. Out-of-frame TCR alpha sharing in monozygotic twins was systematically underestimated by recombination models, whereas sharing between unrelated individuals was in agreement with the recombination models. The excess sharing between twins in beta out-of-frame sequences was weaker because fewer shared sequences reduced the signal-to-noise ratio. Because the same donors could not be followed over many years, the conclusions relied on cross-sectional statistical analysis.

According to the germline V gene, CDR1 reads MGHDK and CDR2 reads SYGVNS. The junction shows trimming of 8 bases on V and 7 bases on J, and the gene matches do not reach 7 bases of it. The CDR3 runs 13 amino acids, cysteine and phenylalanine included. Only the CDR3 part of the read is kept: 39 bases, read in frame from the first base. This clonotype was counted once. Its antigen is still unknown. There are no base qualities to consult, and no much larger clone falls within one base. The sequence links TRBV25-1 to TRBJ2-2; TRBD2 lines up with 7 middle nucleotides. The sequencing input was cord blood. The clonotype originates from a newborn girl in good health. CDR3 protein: CASGDYQFGELFF. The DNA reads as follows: TGTGCCAGCGGGGACTATCAGTTCGGGGAGCTGTTTTTT. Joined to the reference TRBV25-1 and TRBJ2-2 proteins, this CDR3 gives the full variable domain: EADIYQTPRYLVIGTGKKITLECSQTMGHDKMYWYQQDPGMELHLIHYSYGVNSTEKGDLSSESTVSRIRTEHFPLTLESARPSHTSQYLCASGDYQFGELFFGEGSRLTVL.